The 8 T cell receptor beta chains below come from one sample, sequenced in a study of PD-L1 blockade in urothelial cancer. The data were produced by immunoSEQ multiplex PCR, yet TCRdb's version contains in-frame clones alone and is incomplete. The sample holds about 29,000 clones, approximately 80% seen once. This sample's time point: peripheral blood 6 weeks after treatment start. Material: PBMCs, obtained around atezolizumab (anti-PD-L1) treatment. The origin of the receptors is a man in his 70s with urothelial cancer.

J is TRBJ1-1 and V is TRBV19; 9 nucleotides line up with TRBD1. The CDR3 contains 14 residues. The V segment lost 3 bases and the J segment 1 base; nucleotides outside the gene matches: 0. CDR1 LNHDA and CDR2 SQIVND come from the germline V gene (reference sequence). The CDR3 sequence is CASSMGQGNTEAFF. As DNA, the CDR3 is TGTGCCAGTAGTATGGGACAGGGGAACACTGAAGCTTTCTTT.

The V call is TRBV5-1, the J call TRBJ2-1; TRBD2 matches at 8 bases. CDR1 SGHRS and CDR2 YFSETQ come from the germline V gene. The CDR3 covers 14 residues. Trimming removed 5 bases from V and 2 bases from J; junction bases left unmatched: 3. The CDR3 coding sequence is TGCGCCAGCAGGGGTAGCGGGACCTACAATGAGCAGTTCTTC. It yields the protein CASRGSGTYNEQFF.

This clone appeared a few times. The chain uses TRBV5-4 and TRBJ2-3; TRBD1 is a possible D gene (6 bases). The CDR3 contains 14 residues. Germline V gene data show CDR1 as SGHNT and CDR2 as YYREEE (reference sequence). V lost 3 bases and J lost 6, with 14 bases in between. The CDR3: CASSYMGAEDTQYF. CDR3 DNA sequence: TGTGCCAGCAGCTATATGGGGGCGGAGGATACGCAGTATTTT. Using reference TRBV5-4 and TRBJ2-3 for the parts outside the CDR3, the full variable domain is ETGVTQSPTHLIKTRGQQVTLRCSSQSGHNTVSWYQQALGQGPQFIFQYYREEENGRGNFPPRFSGLQFPNYSSELNVNALELDDSALYLCASSYMGAEDTQYFGPGTRLTVL.

The rearrangement links TRBV6-6 to TRBJ1-3, with D possibly matching TRBD1 (5 bases). CDR1 MNHNY and CDR2 SVGAGI come from the germline V gene (reference sequence). CDR3 length equals 16 residues. Deletions cut 2 bases from V and 0 bases from J, with 11 bases between. CDR3: CASSYAGAASGNTIYF. For the CDR3, the DNA is TGTGCCAGCAGTTACGCTGGGGCCGCCTCTGGAAACACCATATATTTT.

In nucleotides, the CDR3 is TGTGCCATCAAGAGGGACAGGGAAGTCAACTACGAGCAGTACTTC. This translates into CAIKRDREVNYEQYF. The chain is built from TRBV10-3 and TRBJ2-7; 9 nucleotides align to TRBD1. Germline V gene lookup returns CDR1 ENHRY and CDR2 SYGVKD. Trimming took 7 bases from V and 3 from J; bases not matched to a gene: 10. The CDR3 is 15 residues long.

The CDR3 is CASRGTNTPYEQYF. For the CDR3, the DNA is TGTGCCAGCAGGGGGACAAATACTCCCTACGAGCAGTACTTC. This chain links TRBV6-1 with TRBJ2-7; D might be TRBD1 (6 bases). V was shortened by 6 bases and J by 2 bases, with 14 bases between the two germline ends. The CDR3 spans 14 residues. Per the germline V gene, CDR1 is MNHNS and CDR2 is SASEGT.

This clone was recorded only once. This chain uses TRBV6-6 with TRBJ1-2; tentatively, D is TRBD1 (5 bases). Trimming left V 2 bases short and J 7 bases short, with 14 bases between. This CDR3 is 14 amino acids long. In germline, CDR1 is MNHNY, CDR2 SVGAGI (reference sequence). CDR3: CASSYAPQGSGYTF. The CDR3 DNA sequence: TGTGCCAGCAGTTACGCGCCCCAGGGTAGTGGCTACACCTTC.

The chain has TRBV5-4 and TRBJ2-1; 11 bases are a match to TRBD2. The CDR3 spans 15 residues. V shed 6 bases, J shed 8 bases, and the junction held 10 bases outside the gene matches. Germline-derived CDR1 and CDR2 are SGHNT and YYREEE (reference sequence). In DNA form, the CDR3 reads TGTGCCAGCAAAAGTAGCGGGAGGGGAGTGGATGAGCAGTTCTTC. This gives the protein CASKSSGRGVDEQFF.